The 13 T cell receptor beta chains in this list originate from one sample, sequenced in a study of cytomegalovirus exposure and HLA in healthy donors. The study ran its PCR with 60 Vbeta and 13 Jbeta primers. The protocol was immunoSEQ multiplex PCR, while the TCRdb copy is restricted to in-frame clones and leaves out a portion. The sample holds about 130,000 clones, roughly four fifths seen once. Sequenced: PBMCs. The origin of the receptors is a male donor in good health and CMV-seronegative.

This sequence joins TRBV21-1 and TRBJ1-1; the table calls TRBD1, which could not be checked here. TRBV21-1 is deemed a pseudogene. CDR3 length: 15 residues. The CDR3 DNA sequence: TGTGCCAGCAGCGCCCCGACAGGGGTGAACACTGAAGCTTTCTTT. As protein: CASSAPTGVNTEAFF.

About this clone itself: The same CDR3 can be traced to other DNA sequences in this sample. The rearrangement joins TRBV11-2 to TRBJ2-7; 8 bases are shared with TRBD1. This CDR3 comprises 14 residues. Germline CDR1 and CDR2: SGHAT and FQNNGV. V trimming: 5 bases; J trimming: 3 bases; junction bases outside the gene matches: 6. DNA of the CDR3: TGTGCCAGCAGCCCCGGGACAGGAGGCTACGAGCAGTACTTC. Encoded protein: CASSPGTGGYEQYF.

This chain connects TRBV7-9 to TRBJ2-7; 7 nucleotides align to TRBD1. Germline V CDR1 and CDR2: SEHNR, FQNEAQ (reference sequence). Germline trimming cut 0 bases from V and 2 bases from J; bases unmatched to any gene: 10. This CDR3 spans 17 amino acids. The CDR3 reads CASSLALGTDRAYEQYF. CDR3 in DNA: TGTGCCAGCAGCTTAGCGTTAGGGACAGACCGTGCCTACGAGCAGTACTTC.

The gene calls are TRBV5-6 and TRBJ1-1; a weak D match, TRBD1 (5 bases). The CDR3 loop spans 14 amino acids. V gave up 0 bases and J gave up 1 base, with 7 bases separating them. The germline V gene has CDR1 SGHDT and CDR2 YYEEEE. The CDR3, as DNA: TGTGCCAGCAGCTTGGCAGGGCGGAACACTGAAGCTTTCTTT. Its translation is CASSLAGRNTEAFF.

J is TRBJ2-3 and V is TRBV6-5; TRBD2 agrees at 7 bases. CDR1 and CDR2 (germline): MNHEY, SVGAGI. The length of the CDR3 is 15 residues. Trimming took 8 bases from V and 6 from J; bases not matched to a gene: 14. As DNA, the CDR3 is TGTGCCAGCGGCCCCCTTTTGGCGGGGGTGGATACGCAGTATTTT. It yields the protein CASGPLLAGVDTQYF.

The chain recombines TRBV27 with TRBJ1-1; perhaps TRBD1 as D (6 bases). This CDR3 region has 15 residues. Germline CDR1 and CDR2: MNHEY and SMNVEV (reference sequence). V shed 5 bases and J shed 5 bases, with 18 bases lying between them. The CDR3 loop reads CASSPQGGGRTEAFF. CDR3 sequence (DNA): TGTGCCAGCAGTCCTCAGGGAGGGGGGAGAACTGAAGCTTTCTTT.

The chain's CDR3 is CASSPGHQGTNYGYTF. The CDR3 DNA is TGCGCCAGCAGCCCGGGACACCAAGGGACTAACTATGGCTACACCTTC. V is TRBV4-1 and J is TRBJ1-2; a possible D gene is TRBD1 (6 bases). In germline, CDR1 is MGHRA, CDR2 YSYEKL. The CDR3 is 16 amino acids. V shed 4 bases and J shed 0 bases, with 15 bases lying between them.

The table lists this clone with a few counts. The chain couples TRBV28 to TRBJ1-2, with D possibly matching TRBD1 (6 bases). CDR3 length: 14 amino acids. V shed 6 bases and J shed 4 bases, with 15 bases lying between them. Germline V gene sequence: CDR1 MDHEN, CDR2 SYDVKM. DNA of the CDR3: TGTGCCAGCAGCCCAGCTCCAGGGGCCTATGGCTACACCTTC. The encoded protein is CASSPAPGAYGYTF.

The CDR3 protein is CASSTRQGTGELFF. The CDR3 DNA reads as TGTGCCAGCAGTACCCGACAGGGAACCGGGGAGCTGTTTTTT. The chain uses TRBV6-1 and TRBJ2-2; TRBD1 agrees at 7 bases. CDR1 is MNHNS and CDR2 is SASEGT in the germline V gene. The CDR3 has 14 amino acids. Unmatched junction bases numbered 5, after V lost 5 bases and J lost 5 bases.

The rearrangement links TRBV5-1 to TRBJ1-3; 7 bases align to TRBD1. Germline assignment: CDR1 SGHRS and CDR2 YFSETQ. The CDR3 length is 15 residues. V shed 2 bases and J 0 bases; nucleotides not matched to a gene: 2. The CDR3 is CASSLDRASGNTIYF. The CDR3 bases are TGCGCCAGCAGCTTAGACAGGGCCTCTGGAAACACCATATATTTT.

This chain uses TRBV15 with TRBJ2-7; D perhaps matches TRBD2 (6 bases). Germline loops: CDR1 LNHNV, CDR2 YYDKDF (reference sequence). Trimming left V 3 bases short and J 0 bases short, with 12 bases between. The CDR3 is made up of 15 amino acids. This CDR3 is CATSRGGGGSYEQYF. The CDR3 nucleotides read TGTGCCACCAGCAGGGGGGGAGGAGGCTCCTACGAGCAGTACTTC. Combining the CDR3 with reference TRBV15 and TRBJ2-7 gives the whole variable domain DAMVIQNPRYQVTQFGKPVTLSCSQTLNHNVMYWYQQKSSQAPKLLFHYYDKDFNNEADTPDNFQSRRPNTSFCFLDIRSPGLGDTAMYLCATSRGGGGSYEQYFGPGTRLTVT.

The table lists this clone with a few counts. The genes are TRBV28 and TRBJ1-3; TRBD1 matches 7 bases. After removal of 6 bases from V and 2 bases from J, the junction contained 4 bases not matched to a gene. Germline CDR1 is MDHEN and CDR2 is SYDVKM. The CDR3 consists of 14 residues. CDR3 protein: CASRPGTAGNTIYF. For the CDR3, the DNA is TGTGCCAGCAGACCGGGGACAGCTGGAAACACCATATATTTT.

The chain is built from TRBV9 and TRBJ1-3, with 10 bases identical to TRBD1. Germline V gene data show CDR1 as SGDLS and CDR2 as YYNGEE. The CDR3 runs to 16 residues. V lost 3 bases and J lost 0; bases outside the gene matches: 3. The CDR3 protein is CASSADRGISGNTIYF. The CDR3 coding sequence is TGTGCCAGCAGCGCGGACAGGGGGATCTCTGGAAACACCATATATTTT.